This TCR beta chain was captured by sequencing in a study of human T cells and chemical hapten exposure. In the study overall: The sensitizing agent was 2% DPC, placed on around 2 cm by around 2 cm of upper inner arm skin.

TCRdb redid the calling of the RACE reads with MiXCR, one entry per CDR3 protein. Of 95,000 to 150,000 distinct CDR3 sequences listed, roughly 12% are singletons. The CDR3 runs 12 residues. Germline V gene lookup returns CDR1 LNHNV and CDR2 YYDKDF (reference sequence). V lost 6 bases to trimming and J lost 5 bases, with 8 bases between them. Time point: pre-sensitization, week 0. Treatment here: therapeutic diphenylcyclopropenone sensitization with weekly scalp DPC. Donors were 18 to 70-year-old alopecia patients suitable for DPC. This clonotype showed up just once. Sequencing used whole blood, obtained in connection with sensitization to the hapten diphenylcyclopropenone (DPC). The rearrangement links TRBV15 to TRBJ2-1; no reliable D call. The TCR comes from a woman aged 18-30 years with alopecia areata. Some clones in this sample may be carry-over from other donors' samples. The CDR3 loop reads CATSWLHNEQFF. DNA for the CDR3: TGTGCCACCAGTTGGCTTCACAATGAGCAGTTCTTC.